This T cell receptor (beta chain) was documented in a study of vaccination effects on CD4 cells after COVID-19. The wider study: Three convalescent patients were sampled early and late after vaccination. The median interval between the second dose and post-vaccine sampling was 72 days. Some 2 million PBMC per well received approximately 11 IU/ml IL-2 and approximately 11 ug/ml peptides in culture.

Using immunoSEQ multiplex PCR, the repertoire was profiled, and TCRdb retains in-frame clones only, with some absent. The table includes around 50,000 clones, under 85% detected once. Germline-derived CDR1 and CDR2 are ENHRY and SYGVKD. V lost 2 bases, J lost 4 bases, and 14 bases lay in between. CDR3 length: 15 residues. This clone was detected once. Its antigen is unidentified. Culture lasted 10 days before CD4+ T cell isolation. The person's infection with SARS-CoV-2, confirmed by PCR, took place between March and December 2020. Two doses of BNT162b2 or mRNA-1273 vaccine were administered to participants. On days 3 and 7, fresh IL-2 medium replaced half the medium.

The chain carries TRBV10-3 and TRBJ2-5, with TRBD1 as a possible D gene (6 bases). This sample comprised CD4+ T cells from PBMCs cultured without peptide, obtained after COVID-19 vaccination. The clonotype comes from a human donor who had a prior SARS-CoV-2 infection. CDR3 DNA: TGTGCCATCAGTGAGGGACAGCCCTCGGGAGAGACCCAGTACTTC. Its protein is CAISEGQPSGETQYF.